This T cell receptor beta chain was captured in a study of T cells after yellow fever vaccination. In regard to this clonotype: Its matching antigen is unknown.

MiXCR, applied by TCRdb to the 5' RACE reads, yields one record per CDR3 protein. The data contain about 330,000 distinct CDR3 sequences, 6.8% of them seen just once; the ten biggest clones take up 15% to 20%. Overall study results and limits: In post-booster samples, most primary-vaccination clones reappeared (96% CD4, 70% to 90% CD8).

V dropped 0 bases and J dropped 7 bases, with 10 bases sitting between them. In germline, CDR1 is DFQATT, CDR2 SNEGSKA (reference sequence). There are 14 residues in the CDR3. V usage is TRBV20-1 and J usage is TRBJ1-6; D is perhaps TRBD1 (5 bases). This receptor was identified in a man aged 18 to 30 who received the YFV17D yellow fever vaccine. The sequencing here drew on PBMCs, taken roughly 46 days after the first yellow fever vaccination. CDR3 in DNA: TGCAGTGCTAGAGAACCAGGGAGGAATTCACCCCTCCACTTT. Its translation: CSAREPGRNSPLHF.